The sequence of this TCR beta chain was determined in a study of OX40 agonist ivuxolimab in advanced cancers. About the study: It was ivuxolimab, an agonistic anti-OX40 (CD134) antibody, that patients were treated with. Every 2 weeks, patients got intravenous ivuxolimab at one of six dose levels (0.01-10 mg/kg). Participants, 70% to 90% male, averaged approximately 60 years of age, ranging from 23 to 79.

The CDR3 has 13 residues. Germline V gene data show CDR1 as MNHEY and CDR2 as SVGAGI. V lost 2 bases to trimming and J lost 6 bases, with 10 bases between them. Assay used: immunoSEQ multiplex PCR; TCRdb lists only in-frame clones, some missing. The data contain 9,300 or so clones, 66% of them seen just once; the ten biggest clones take up approximately 24%. This receptor was obtained from an adult with an advanced solid tumor such as melanoma, head and neck, liver or kidney cancer. The source material was CD4+ or CD8+ T cells sorted from blood, sampled in a trial of the OX40 agonist ivuxolimab. This chain uses TRBV6-5 with TRBJ1-1; D is uncertain. The DNA for the CDR3 is TGTGCCAGCAGTTACGGTGGAGGATCTGAAGCTTTCTTT. Amino acids: CASSYGGGSEAFF.